Following are 19 T cell receptor beta chains from one sample sequenced in a study of blood T cell repertoires in COVID-19. Produced via immunoSEQ multiplex PCR; TCRdb's table is partial and in-frame only. The repertoire has some 120,000 clones, roughly four fifths of them found once; the top ten carry over 6.5%. Source material: peripheral blood. The receptors originated from a human donor in a cohort sampled during active COVID-19.

The J gene is TRBJ2-7, the V gene TRBV7-9; tentatively, D is TRBD1 (5 bases). This CDR3 spans 15 amino acids. Between the trimmed V and J ends, which lost 5 bases and 6 bases, there was a span of 20 bases. The germline CDR1 and CDR2 sequences are SEHNR and FQNEAQ (reference sequence). For the CDR3, the DNA is TGTGCCAGCAGCCTCAGCAGGGTAGGGGTTGGCGAGCAGTACTTC. Translation: CASSLSRVGVGEQYF.

The gene calls are TRBV7-9 and TRBJ2-1, with TRBD2 identical over 7 bases. The germline CDR1 and CDR2 sequences are SEHNR and FQNEAQ (reference sequence). Germline trimming cut 3 bases from V and 2 bases from J; bases unmatched to any gene: 7. The CDR3 runs 16 residues. CDR3 nucleotide sequence: TGTGCCAGCAGCTTTCCGAGCGGGGCCACCTACAATGAGCAGTTCTTC. It is translated as CASSFPSGATYNEQFF. The full variable domain, its missing parts supplied by reference TRBV7-9 and TRBJ2-1, is DTGVSQNPRHKITKRGQNVTFRCDPISEHNRLYWYRQTLGQGPEFLTYFQNEAQLEKSRLLSDRFSAERPKGSFSTLEIQRTEQGDSAMYLCASSFPSGATYNEQFFGPGTRLTVL.

The genes are TRBV13 and TRBJ1-1; D is unclear. This CDR3 is built from 13 residues. V shed 2 bases and J shed 0 bases, with 4 bases lying between them. The germline gives CDR1 PRHDT, CDR2 FYEKMQ (reference sequence). Here the CDR3 reads CASSLLMNTEAFF. The CDR3 nucleotides are TGTGCCAGCAGCTTATTAATGAACACTGAAGCTTTCTTT.

In the case of this clone: Compared with germline, one end of the junction differs, possibly owing to a read error. The V call is TRBV11-2, the J call TRBJ2-7, with 12 bases that match TRBD2. Germline loops: CDR1 SGHAT, CDR2 FQNNGV. The CDR3 has 12 amino acids. CDR3 protein: CASSFTSGRRYF. In nucleotides, the CDR3 is TGTGCCAGCAGCTTTACTAGCGGGAGGAGGTATTTC.

The chain links TRBV23-1 to TRBJ2-2; the match to TRBD2 covers 8 bases. TRBV23-1 is an ORF, and what it does is uncertain. The CDR3 is made up of 17 amino acids. The V gene end was trimmed by 0 bases and the J gene end by 3 bases; junction bases not matched to a gene: 6. CDR3 DNA sequence: TGCGCCAGCAGTCAATCCGCGGGGGGCAGTCACACCGGGGAGCTGTTTTTT. Translated, it gives CASSQSAGGSHTGELFF.

The V gene is TRBV24-1, the J gene TRBJ2-7, with a weak D call TRBD2 (5 bases). The CDR3 is 15 amino acids. The V and J ends lost 9 bases and 0 bases respectively, with 17 bases between them. Germline V CDR1 and CDR2: KGHDR, SFDVKD. The CDR3 DNA reads TGTGCCACCCCCCTCCGCGGGTCTTACTCCTACGAGCAGTACTTC. As protein: CATPLRGSYSYEQYF.

The V and J genes are TRBV6-5 and TRBJ1-1, with TRBD1 as a possible D gene (6 bases). The CDR3 runs 13 residues. Trimming removed 8 bases at V and 5 bases at J, with 15 bases between. The V gene's germline CDR1 is MNHEY and CDR2 SVGAGI. For the CDR3, the DNA is TGTGCCAGCGGGACAATGAGAGGAACTGAAGCTTTCTTT. Protein sequence: CASGTMRGTEAFF.

The rearrangement uses TRBV29-1 and TRBJ2-3, with 14 bases matching TRBD2. In germline, CDR1 is SQVTM, CDR2 ANQGSEA. This CDR3 has 18 amino acids. V gave up 3 bases and J gave up 2 bases; unmatched junction bases: 10. CDR3 region: CSVEGGMGLAGDTDTQYF. Here the CDR3 DNA reads TGCAGCGTTGAGGGGGGAATGGGACTAGCGGGAGACACAGATACGCAGTATTTT.

The V gene is TRBV4-1, the J gene TRBJ1-2, with TRBD1 as a possible D gene (6 bases). The CDR3 length is 14 residues. The germline V gene has CDR1 MGHRA and CDR2 YSYEKL. V dropped 5 bases and J dropped 5 bases, with 15 bases sitting between them. The CDR3 here is CASSTPSTGYGYTF. For the CDR3, the DNA is TGCGCCAGCAGCACCCCTTCAACAGGGTATGGCTACACCTTC.

The rearrangement uses TRBV5-8 and TRBJ1-1; D is uncertain. The V and J ends lost 4 bases and 11 bases respectively, with 21 bases between them. CDR3 length equals 14 residues. CDR1 is SGHTS, CDR2 YDEGEE, per germline. The CDR3 is CASSGGIRRQRAFF. The CDR3, as DNA: TGTGCCAGCAGCGGCGGGATTCGTCGGCAGAGGGCTTTCTTT.

V is TRBV13 and J is TRBJ1-1; D ambiguous. Germline values: CDR1 PRHDT, CDR2 FYEKMQ (reference sequence). This CDR3 spans 15 amino acids. Trimming removed 5 bases from V and 0 bases from J, with 13 bases in between. CDR3 residues: CASSARRNMNTEAFF. The DNA for the CDR3 is TGTGCCAGCAGCGCCCGCAGAAATATGAACACTGAAGCTTTCTTT. The full variable domain, with the rest looked up from reference TRBV13 and TRBJ1-1, is AAGVIQSPRHLIKEKRETATLKCYPIPRHDTVYWYQQGPGQDPQFLISFYEKMQSDKGSIPDRFSAQQFSDYHSELNMSSLELGDSALYFCASSARRNMNTEAFFGQGTRLTVV.

This clone was counted a few times. This sequence joins TRBV3-1 (or the pseudogene TRBV3-2) and TRBJ1-2; 7 bases map to TRBD1. This CDR3 is built from 14 residues. Germline-derived CDR1 and CDR2 are LGHDT and YNNKEL (reference sequence). With V trimmed by 2 bases and J by 8 bases, 8 bases remained unmatched. The CDR3 bases are TGTGCCAGCAGCCAAACACGACAGGGTTCCGGCTACACCTTC. Translation gives CASSQTRQGSGYTF.

The chain is built from TRBV19 and TRBJ1-1; the D gene is possibly TRBD1 (5 bases). The germline gives CDR1 LNHDA, CDR2 SQIVND (reference sequence). This CDR3 is 14 amino acids long. Trimming pared 5 bases from V and 1 base from J, leaving 11 bases between. DNA for the CDR3: TGTGCCAGTAGTCTTCCGACAGAGAACACTGAAGCTTTCTTT. This codes for CASSLPTENTEAFF.

In nucleotides, the CDR3 is TGTGCCAGCAGCCAAGGTAGCTATGTCACCTACAATGAGCAGTTCTTC. Its translation: CASSQGSYVTYNEQFF. This chain joins TRBV28 and TRBJ2-1; D remains unclear. Trimming removed 6 bases from V and 2 bases from J, with 17 bases in between. CDR1 MDHEN and CDR2 SYDVKM come from the germline V gene. CDR3 length: 16 amino acids. The full variable domain, in which reference TRBV28 and TRBJ2-1 provide the parts outside the CDR3, is DVKVTQSSRYLVKRTGEKVFLECVQDMDHENMFWYRQDPGLGLRLIYFSYDVKMKEKGDIPEGYSVSREKKERFSLILESASTNQTSMYLCASSQGSYVTYNEQFFGPGTRLTVL.

The chain carries TRBV6-5 and TRBJ2-1; D is undetermined. V shed 6 bases and J shed 8 bases, with 14 bases lying between them. Germline V gene data show CDR1 as MNHEY and CDR2 as SVGAGI. This CDR3 contains 13 residues. The CDR3 coding sequence is TGTGCCAGCAGGTCCGGGTATTTCGATGAGCAGTTCTTC. It encodes CASRSGYFDEQFF.

This rearrangement joins TRBV7-6 to TRBJ2-1; TRBD2 matches at 11 bases. Germline V gene data show CDR1 as SGHVS and CDR2 as FNYEAQ. The CDR3 is made up of 16 amino acids. V lost 4 bases to trimming and J lost 3 bases; unmatched junction nucleotides: 5. The CDR3 sequence is CASSSLAGVLYNEQFF. The CDR3, as DNA: TGTGCCAGCAGCTCACTAGCGGGAGTGCTCTACAATGAGCAGTTCTTC.

The rearrangement uses TRBV4-2 and TRBJ2-6, with a tentative D call TRBD2 (5 bases). Trimming left V 4 bases short and J 2 bases short, with 15 bases between. CDR1 LGHNA and CDR2 YNFKEQ come from the germline V gene. The CDR3 loop spans 17 amino acids. The CDR3 bases are TGTGCCAGCAGCCTGGGTCCGGGAAGAACTGGGGCCAACGTCCTGACTTTC. This codes for CASSLGPGRTGANVLTF.

The chain uses TRBV28 and TRBJ2-7; TRBD1 might be the D (5 bases). Germline V lookup: CDR1 MDHEN, CDR2 SYDVKM. The CDR3 runs 11 residues. V lost 6 bases to trimming and J lost 4 bases, with 7 bases between them. CDR3 bases: TGTGCCAGCAGACAGGAGTACGAGCAGTACTTC. Translating gives CASRQEYEQYF. Full variable domain (outside the CDR3, taken from reference TRBV28 and TRBJ2-7): DVKVTQSSRYLVKRTGEKVFLECVQDMDHENMFWYRQDPGLGLRLIYFSYDVKMKEKGDIPEGYSVSREKKERFSLILESASTNQTSMYLCASRQEYEQYFGPGTRLTVT.

The chain combines TRBV9 with TRBJ1-1; TRBD1 matches 7 bases. The V gene's germline CDR1 is SGDLS and CDR2 YYNGEE. CDR3 length: 13 amino acids. The V and J ends lost 3 bases and 5 bases, in that order; junction bases with no gene match: 4. CDR3: CASSAPGGTEAFF. In nucleotides, the CDR3 is TGTGCCAGCAGCGCCCCAGGGGGGACTGAAGCTTTCTTT.